What follows are 27 T cell receptor beta chains derived from one specimen sequenced in a study of shared clonotypes between healthy human individuals. Sequencing used immunoSEQ multiplex PCR; TCRdb keeps in-frame clones, though not all of them. The sample carries fewer than 550,000 clones, 75% to 80% recorded once. The sequenced sample consisted of PBMCs. The source is a woman aged 35 to 49 in good health. Some clones in this sample may be carry-over from other donors' samples.

The chain uses TRBV2 and TRBJ2-2, with a weak D call TRBD1 (5 bases). The CDR3 is made up of 15 amino acids. The V and J ends lost 4 bases and 7 bases respectively, with 16 bases between them. Per the germline V gene, CDR1 is SNHLY and CDR2 is FYNNEI. In DNA form, the CDR3 reads TGTGCCAGCAGTGGAAGCAGTCATAGGGGCGGGGAGCTGTTTTTT. Translation gives CASSGSSHRGGELFF.

The chain has TRBV11-3 and TRBJ1-3, with 7 positions matching TRBD1. This CDR3 comprises 13 residues. V dropped 5 bases and J dropped 4; count of bases not matched to a gene: 2. The germline CDR1 and CDR2 sequences are SGHNT and YENEEA. DNA of the CDR3: TGTGCCAGCAGCACGACAGGGGGAAACACCATATATTTT. It codes for CASSTTGGNTIYF. Full variable domain (outside the CDR3, taken from reference TRBV11-3 and TRBJ1-3): EAGVVQSPRYKIIEKKQPVAFWCNPISGHNTLYWYLQNLGQGPELLIRYENEEAVDDSQLPKDRFSAERLKGVDSTLKIQPAELGDSAVYLCASSTTGGNTIYFGEGSWLTVV.

The chain uses TRBV4-2 and TRBJ2-7, with D hard to call. This CDR3 has 16 amino acids. V lost 0 bases, J lost 3 bases, and 15 bases lay in between. Germline CDR1 and CDR2: LGHNA and YNFKEQ. The CDR3 loop is CASSQEGLGRYYEQYF. CDR3 DNA: TGTGCCAGCAGCCAAGAAGGTCTGGGAAGATACTACGAGCAGTACTTC.

V gene TRBV28 combines with J gene TRBJ2-5, with 12 bases aligning to TRBD2. This CDR3 comprises 15 residues. CDR1 and CDR2 from the germline V gene are MDHEN and SYDVKM. The trim removed 4 bases at V and 4 bases at J, leaving 4 bases unmatched. The CDR3 is CASSSLAGGVETQYF. CDR3 sequence (DNA): TGTGCCAGCAGTTCCCTAGCGGGAGGGGTAGAGACCCAGTACTTC.

J is TRBJ2-3 and V is TRBV19; D remains unclear. The CDR3 has 12 amino acids. V gave up 10 bases and J gave up 2 bases, with 10 bases separating them. CDR1 LNHDA and CDR2 SQIVND come from the germline V gene (reference sequence). CDR3 coding DNA: TGTGCCACCAGGACCTCCACAGATACGCAGTATTTT. It specifies CATRTSTDTQYF. Full variable domain (rest looked up from reference TRBV19 and TRBJ2-3): DGGITQSPKYLFRKEGQNVTLSCEQNLNHDAMYWYRQDPGQGLRLIYYSQIVNDFQKGDIAEGYSVSREKKESFPLTVTSAQKNPTAFYLCATRTSTDTQYFGPGTRLTVL.

The V call is TRBV10-3, the J call TRBJ2-7, with D perhaps matching TRBD1 (6 bases). CDR3 length equals 14 residues. Germline V gene data show CDR1 as ENHRY and CDR2 as SYGVKD. The CDR3 DNA reads as TGTGCACACGACAGGACCCCGAGTGCCTACGAGCAGTACTTC. It translates to CAHDRTPSAYEQYF.

The chain employs TRBV18 and TRBJ1-5; D not resolved. With 3 bases removed from V and 0 bases from J, the gap between germline ends came to 6 bases. The germline V gene encodes CDR1 KGHSH and CDR2 LQKENI. The CDR3 is made up of 14 amino acids. CDR3 sequence (DNA): TGTGCCAGCTCACCGAGTCTTAGCAATCAGCCCCAGCATTTT. This gives the protein CASSPSLSNQPQHF.

The chain carries TRBV29-1 and TRBJ2-5; D is perhaps TRBD1 or TRBD2 (6 bases each). V lost 4 bases and J 4 bases, leaving 13 bases between the germline ends. Germline CDR1 and CDR2: SQVTM and ANQGSEA. The CDR3 contains 13 residues. CDR3 residues: CSVGGGPGETQYF. The CDR3 nucleotides are TGCAGCGTTGGAGGGGGGCCTGGAGAGACCCAGTACTTC.

The chain combines TRBV19 with TRBJ2-5; TRBD2 matches at 11 bases. Germline V CDR1 and CDR2: LNHDA, SQIVND (reference sequence). The CDR3 sequence is 15 residues long. The V and J ends lost 3 bases and 4 bases, in that order; junction bases with no gene match: 4. This CDR3 reads CASSIALAGGETQYF. The CDR3 DNA reads as TGTGCCAGTAGTATTGCCCTAGCGGGAGGAGAGACCCAGTACTTC. Based on the CDR3 plus reference TRBV19 and TRBJ2-5, the full variable domain is DGGITQSPKYLFRKEGQNVTLSCEQNLNHDAMYWYRQDPGQGLRLIYYSQIVNDFQKGDIAEGYSVSREKKESFPLTVTSAQKNPTAFYLCASSIALAGGETQYFGPGTRLLVL.

V usage is TRBV7-9 and J usage is TRBJ2-3, with 8 bases identical to TRBD1. J lost 1 base, V lost 4 bases, and 7 bases had no gene match. The CDR3 spans 16 residues. CDR1 and CDR2 from the germline V gene are SEHNR and FQNEAQ (reference sequence). The CDR3 nucleotides are TGTGCCAGCAGCTCCTGGCGGGGACAGGGCACAGATACGCAGTATTTT. Residues: CASSSWRGQGTDTQYF. Supplemented by reference TRBV7-9 and TRBJ2-3, the full variable domain reads DTGVSQNPRHKITKRGQNVTFRCDPISEHNRLYWYRQTLGQGPEFLTYFQNEAQLEKSRLLSDRFSAERPKGSFSTLEIQRTEQGDSAMYLCASSSWRGQGTDTQYFGPGTRLTVL.

As for this clone: This sample includes further DNA sequences coding for the same CDR3. In DNA, the CDR3 is TGTGCCATCAGCCCAGGAGAGACCCAGTACTTC. This sequence encodes CAISPGETQYF. The chain couples TRBV10-3 to TRBJ2-5; D gene uncertain. The CDR3 runs 11 residues. V lost 6 bases and J 4 bases, leaving 6 bases between the germline ends. The germline gives CDR1 ENHRY, CDR2 SYGVKD.

Note on this clone: Other DNA variants within this sample encode the same CDR3. The chain has TRBV7-2 and TRBJ2-7; the D gene is possibly TRBD1 (5 bases). The CDR3 length is 15 residues. The germline CDR1 and CDR2 sequences are SGHTA and FQGNSA. V gave up 1 base and J gave up 1 base, with 11 bases separating them. The CDR3 is CASSLVTGPSYEQYF. The DNA of the CDR3 is TGTGCCAGCAGCTTAGTTACAGGCCCTTCCTACGAGCAGTACTTC.

The chain is built from TRBV27 and TRBJ1-5; perhaps TRBD1 as D (6 bases). Per the germline V gene, CDR1 is MNHEY and CDR2 is SMNVEV (reference sequence). The V end lost 5 bases, the J end lost 7 bases, and 21 bases lay between the germline ends. The CDR3 contains 16 residues. The CDR3 spells CASSLNSRGLGQPQHF. The DNA of the CDR3 is TGTGCCAGCAGTCTAAATTCCAGGGGCCTTGGGCAGCCCCAGCATTTT.

The rearrangement links TRBV28 to TRBJ1-1; D possibly corresponds to TRBD1 (6 bases). In germline, CDR1 is MDHEN, CDR2 SYDVKM. Trimming took off 11 bases at V and 0 bases at J, with 7 bases between the two ends. This CDR3 has 11 residues. The CDR3 region has the DNA TGTGCCGCAGGGGTGAACACTGAAGCTTTCTTT. Its protein is CAAGVNTEAFF.

Only a few counts were recorded for this clone. The DNA for the CDR3 is TGTGCCAGCAGTGACAGGAGAAGAAACACCATATATTTT. This gives the protein CASSDRRRNTIYF. V and J are TRBV28 and TRBJ1-3; maybe TRBD1 (6 bases). The CDR3 runs to 13 residues. Germline V gene data show CDR1 as MDHEN and CDR2 as SYDVKM. Trimming left V 5 bases short and J 5 bases short, with 10 bases between.

V is TRBV7-9 and J is TRBJ1-3; 7 positions agree with TRBD1. The ends lost 2 bases at V and 0 bases at J; junction bases unmatched: 10. The CDR3 runs 18 residues. Germline V lookup: CDR1 SEHNR, CDR2 FQNEAQ (reference sequence). CDR3 sequence (DNA): TGTGCCAGCAGCTTATACTCCGGGACAGCATCCTCTGGAAACACCATATATTTT. Its protein is CASSLYSGTASSGNTIYF.

This chain uses TRBV28 with TRBJ2-2; D assignment may be TRBD1 or TRBD2 (6 bases each). The germline V gene encodes CDR1 MDHEN and CDR2 SYDVKM. V gave up 9 bases and J gave up 6 bases, with 11 bases separating them. The length of the CDR3 is 12 residues. The CDR3 nucleotides are TGTGCCAGTACGGGGGCTCCCGGGGAGCTGTTTTTT. Its translation: CASTGAPGELFF.

The V call is TRBV5-5, the J call TRBJ2-7; a possible D gene is TRBD1 (7 bases). Trimming shortened V by 7 bases and J by 5 bases, and 13 bases separated the two germline ends. The germline gives CDR1 SGHKS, CDR2 YYEKEE (reference sequence). CDR3 size: 12 residues. For the CDR3, the DNA is TGTGCCAGCCTAGGAGGGGGCAACGAGCAGTACTTC. It encodes CASLGGGNEQYF.

The V call is TRBV18, the J call TRBJ2-7; D is uncertain. V lost 1 base and J 3 bases, leaving 10 bases between the germline ends. Germline V gives CDR1 KGHSH, CDR2 LQKENI. This CDR3 is 14 amino acids long. CDR3 sequence reads: CASSPQTQYYEQYF. The CDR3 nucleotides read TGTGCCAGCTCACCACAGACACAGTACTACGAGCAGTACTTC.

V and J are TRBV19 and TRBJ2-1; tentatively, D is TRBD1 (5 bases). The CDR3 loop spans 15 amino acids. Trimming took off 6 bases at V and 0 bases at J, with 12 bases between the two ends. Germline V gene data show CDR1 as LNHDA and CDR2 as SQIVND (reference sequence). CDR3 sequence: CASSPQESSYNEQFF. CDR3 sequence (DNA): TGTGCCAGTAGCCCACAGGAGAGCTCCTACAATGAGCAGTTCTTC.

This clone was recorded once. The chain joins TRBV18 to TRBJ2-3; TRBD2 is a possible D gene (6 bases). The CDR3 loop spans 16 amino acids. The germline V gene encodes CDR1 KGHSH and CDR2 LQKENI. V was trimmed by 2 bases and J by 0 bases, leaving 12 bases between them. The CDR3 bases are TGTGCCAGCTCACCAACTAGCTCCCATAGCACAGATACGCAGTATTTT. Translated: CASSPTSSHSTDTQYF.

V usage is TRBV11-3 and J usage is TRBJ2-3; no clear D gene. The germline CDR1 and CDR2 sequences are SGHNT and YENEEA. Trimming removed 1 base from V and 3 bases from J, with 14 bases in between. The CDR3 covers 16 residues. CDR3 sequence: CASSLGLLDETDTQYF. CDR3 DNA sequence: TGTGCCAGCAGCTTAGGTCTCTTGGACGAAACAGATACGCAGTATTTT.

The chain employs TRBV5-1 and TRBJ2-1, with D tentatively TRBD2 (5 bases). V dropped 2 bases and J dropped 4 bases, with 16 bases sitting between them. This CDR3 comprises 16 residues. The germline V gene encodes CDR1 SGHRS and CDR2 YFSETQ. The CDR3 nucleotides are TGCGCCAGCAGCTTTGGTGGGAGTGGATCTTACAATGAGCAGTTCTTC. It specifies CASSFGGSGSYNEQFF.

The chain recombines TRBV18 with TRBJ1-1; D is ambiguous. This CDR3 is 13 amino acids long. The V end lost 6 bases, the J end lost 0 bases, and 8 bases lay between the germline ends. Germline CDR1 KGHSH, CDR2 LQKENI. As DNA, the CDR3 is TGTGCCAGCTCTACAGAATTGAACACTGAAGCTTTCTTT. Translation: CASSTELNTEAFF.

This clone has just a few counts. The chain combines TRBV28 with TRBJ1-1, with D possibly TRBD1 on 6 matching bases. CDR3 length equals 12 residues. The germline V gene encodes CDR1 MDHEN and CDR2 SYDVKM. V lost 1 base and J lost 7, with 7 bases in between. CDR3: CASSLLQGEAFF. The CDR3 DNA reads as TGTGCCAGCAGTTTATTACAGGGTGAAGCTTTCTTT.

V usage is TRBV6-5 and J usage is TRBJ2-1; 9 bases are shared with TRBD2. Germline V gene sequence: CDR1 MNHEY, CDR2 SVGAGI. V shed 6 bases, J shed 6 bases, and the junction held 6 bases outside the gene matches. The CDR3 covers 14 residues. Here the CDR3 DNA reads TGTGCCAGCAGCCCGCCTAGCGGGACCAATGAGCAGTTCTTC. Translated, it gives CASSPPSGTNEQFF.

This chain uses TRBV4-1 with TRBJ2-7; 10 bases are shared with TRBD2. V lost 3 bases to trimming and J lost 3 bases; unmatched junction nucleotides: 5. This CDR3 is 15 amino acids long. Germline CDR1 MGHRA, CDR2 YSYEKL. The CDR3 coding sequence is TGCGCCAGCAGCCACCGAGGACTAGCGGTCTACGAGCAGTACTTC. Translation: CASSHRGLAVYEQYF.